This T cell receptor beta chain comes out of a study of blood T cell repertoires in COVID-19. Study summary: Spain, Italy and the United States supplied samples that represented acute and convalescent COVID-19. PBMCs, B-cell-depleted T cells, or T cells were the source of the cDNA or gDNA that made up the material.

Original handling: Amplification of reference gene primers was used by the study to estimate nucleated cell counts. Profiling relied on immunoSEQ multiplex PCR, and the TCRdb table lists in-frame clones only, not all of them. D and trimming were read from the DNA, whereas the V and J calls and clone size are those reported in that table. The data show some 250,000 clones, roughly 89% seen once. In terms of age and location, participants ranged from roughly 18 to 95 years and lived in about 25 US areas. The TCR was taken from a woman in her twenties or thirties with acute COVID-19. The source material was PBMCs or T cells enriched from blood (not recorded which).

CDR3 DNA: TGTGCCAGCACTAAAACTAGCGCAGCAGATACGCAGTATTTT. Its translation is CASTKTSAADTQYF. The chain recombines TRBV2 with TRBJ2-3; 7 nucleotides line up with TRBD2. The CDR3 spans 14 residues. Germline V lookup: CDR1 SNHLY, CDR2 FYNNEI. Trimming removed 7 bases from V and 4 bases from J; junction bases left unmatched: 8.